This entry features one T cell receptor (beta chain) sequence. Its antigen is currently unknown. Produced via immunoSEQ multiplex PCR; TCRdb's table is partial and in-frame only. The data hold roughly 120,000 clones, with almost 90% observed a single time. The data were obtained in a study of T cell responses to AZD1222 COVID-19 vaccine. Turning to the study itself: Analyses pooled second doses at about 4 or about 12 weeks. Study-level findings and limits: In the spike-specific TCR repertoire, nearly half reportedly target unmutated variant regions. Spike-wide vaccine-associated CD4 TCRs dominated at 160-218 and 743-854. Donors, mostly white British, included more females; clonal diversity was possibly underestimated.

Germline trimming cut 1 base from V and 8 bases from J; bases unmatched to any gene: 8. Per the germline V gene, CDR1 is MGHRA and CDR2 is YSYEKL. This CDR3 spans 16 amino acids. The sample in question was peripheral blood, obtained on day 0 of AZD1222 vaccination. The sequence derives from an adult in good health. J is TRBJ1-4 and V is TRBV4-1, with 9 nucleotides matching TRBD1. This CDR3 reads CASSQAGTGLWEKLFF. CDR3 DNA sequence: TGCGCCAGCAGCCAAGCGGGGACAGGGTTGTGGGAAAAACTGTTTTTT.